This TCR beta chain was captured in a study of blood T cell repertoires in COVID-19 (dated by TCRdb to the early 2020s). Background on the whole study: Samples from collaborators originated in the United States, Italy and Spain and spanned both the acute and convalescent phases of COVID-19. The sample metadata nearly always contained a de-identified subject ID, COVID-19 status, age in years and sex. Subjects who had been exposed to COVID-19, were actively infected with it, or had recovered from it provided the deeply sampled blood TCRbeta repertoires that made up the dataset. HLA class I and class II types, where available, came from metadata supplied by the sample provider rather than from assay-based typing. The samples were drawn from the first 160 participants of the ongoing ImmuneRACE study and from more than 1,000 subjects provided by 6 global collaborators. The repertoires were made available in a free public database intended to serve as a resource for research on the immune response to SARS-CoV-2. The prospective study material was composed of cDNA or gDNA derived from T cells, B-cell-depleted T cells, or PBMCs. Beyond this particular receptor, the publication reports: The quantity of clinical and demographic metadata differed by source and by participant and was supplied without curation.

TCRbeta CDR3 regions were amplified from genomic DNA using the immunoSEQ Assay, a bias-controlled multiplex PCR. Turning to the authors' computational methods: The number of nucleated cells in each sample was estimated by amplification of reference gene primers within the assay. To quantify the absolute abundance of each unique TCRbeta CDR3 rearrangement, sequence reads were collapsed and filtered. For each sample, productive Simpson clonality was calculated as the square root of Simpson's diversity index over productive rearrangements. TCRdb holds this immuneACCESS table with in-frame rearrangements only. Some clones are missing; in checked studies, unresolved V genes explain under half, and the rest has no known cause. Clone size and the V and J calls come from that table; the DNA yielded D and trimming. The sample table lists under 300,000 clones, roughly 89% of them with a count of one. Together, the top ten hold 8% to 10% of the sample.

CDR1 and CDR2, per the germline V gene (reference sequence), are SEHNR and FQNEAQ. V is pared back by 5 bases and J by 0 bases, with 11 bases lying between the germline termini. The CDR3 goes from the cysteine to the phenylalanine over 15 residues. The only DNA kept is the CDR3, 45 bases in frame from the first base. Participants in the prospective study were enrolled through a virtual design, were aged roughly 18 to 100 years, and lived in under 25 United States geographic areas. Cohort assignment in the prospective study relied on participant-reported clinical history from a screening survey and a study questionnaire. Recovered participants in ImmuneRACE Cohort 3 were defined as having two consecutive negative NP/OP PCR tests, clearance from a healthcare professional, or resolution of symptoms. Each participant in the prospective study had whole blood, serum and a nasopharyngeal or oropharyngeal swab collected by mobile phlebotomists. Prospective study participants could optionally give additional blood draws and questionnaires over a 2-month period. Prospective study blood samples were shipped either frozen or at room temperature before DNA extraction.

Remarks on this clone: Its cognate antigen has yet to be identified. Base qualities are not at hand, and no much larger clone is one base apart.

The TCR sequence derives from a man aged 35 to 55 who had recovered from COVID-19. The chain is assembled from TRBV7-9 and TRBJ1-3; perhaps TRBD1 is the D gene, with 5 bases matching. The sequenced material came from PBMCs or T cells enriched from blood (not recorded which). The CDR3 region has the sequence CASSPTDLSGNTIYF. The DNA sequence reads TGTGCCAGCAGCCCGACAGACCTCTCTGGAAACACCATATATTTT.